Below are 11 T cell receptor beta chains sequenced from a single sample in a study of T-cell memory formation after mild COVID-19. TCRdb independently ran MiXCR on the 5' RACE reads; one entry per CDR3 protein. In the table there are some 160,000 distinct CDR3 sequences, 31% of which are singletons. Specimen: PBMCs or a T cell subset sorted from them (not recorded which). Receptor source: an adult woman who had mild COVID-19 (a few samples of this study predate the infection). Cell type and time point are not known.

The chain uses TRBV21-1 and TRBJ1-1; TRBD1 reflects the table's D call only, with no check against the DNA. TRBV21-1 is tagged as a pseudogene. This CDR3 contains 16 residues. The CDR3 is CASSKGAGALNTEAFF. CDR3 coding DNA: TGTGCCAGCAGCAAAGGGGCAGGGGCCTTGAACACTGAAGCTTTCTTT.

The chain joins TRBV7-9 to TRBJ2-5, with a possible D match to TRBD2 (6 bases). Germline-derived CDR1 and CDR2 are SEHNR and FQNEAQ (reference sequence). CDR3 size: 14 residues. Trimming left V 7 bases short and J 3 bases short, with 15 bases between. The CDR3 spells CASTGRGGEETQYF. DNA for the CDR3: TGTGCCAGCACGGGACGGGGCGGGGAAGAGACCCAGTACTTC. The full variable domain, in which reference TRBV7-9 and TRBJ2-5 provide the parts outside the CDR3, is DTGVSQNPRHKITKRGQNVTFRCDPISEHNRLYWYRQTLGQGPEFLTYFQNEAQLEKSRLLSDRFSAERPKGSFSTLEIQRTEQGDSAMYLCASTGRGGEETQYFGPGTRLLVL.

The V call is TRBV29-1, the J call TRBJ2-1, with 8 bases that match TRBD1. The CDR3 loop spans 13 amino acids. V shed 7 bases and J 0 bases; nucleotides not matched to a gene: 2. CDR1 is SQVTM and CDR2 is ANQGSEA in the germline V gene. CDR3 bases: TGCAGCGGTGGACAGGGCTCCTACAATGAGCAGTTCTTC. It specifies CSGGQGSYNEQFF.

This clonotype was found a few times. J is TRBJ2-3 and V is TRBV27, with TRBD2 matching 12 bases. With V trimmed by 4 bases and J by 4 bases, 9 bases remained unmatched. The CDR3 covers 17 residues. Germline V CDR1 and CDR2: MNHEY, SMNVEV (reference sequence). Here the CDR3 DNA reads TGTGCCAGCAGTTCCGACCCGACTAGCGGGAGCGCAGATACGCAGTATTTT. As protein: CASSSDPTSGSADTQYF.

The genes are TRBV20-1 and TRBJ2-1; 12 nucleotides match TRBD2. CDR1 and CDR2 (germline): DFQATT, SNEGSKA (reference sequence). This CDR3 has 18 residues. V dropped 6 bases and J dropped 0; count of bases not matched to a gene: 12. Here the CDR3 reads CSASRTSGKFPSYNEQFF. CDR3 in DNA: TGCAGTGCCAGTAGGACTAGCGGGAAGTTTCCCTCCTACAATGAGCAGTTCTTC.

The genes are TRBV6-2 or TRBV6-3 and TRBJ2-1; 13 nucleotides align to TRBD2. This CDR3 is 18 amino acids long. Germline V CDR1 and CDR2: MNHEY, SVGEGT. The V gene end was trimmed by 6 bases and the J gene end by 4 bases; junction bases not matched to a gene: 12. This CDR3 is CASRSGTSGTSTYNEQFF. In DNA form, the CDR3 reads TGTGCCAGCAGGTCCGGGACTAGCGGGACCTCCACTTACAATGAGCAGTTCTTC.

This clonotype was seen just once. The chain carries TRBV7-8 and TRBJ2-1, with D possibly being TRBD1 (6 bases). The CDR3 totals 15 residues. V was shortened by 7 bases and J by 5 bases, with 18 bases between the two germline ends. Germline values: CDR1 SGHVS, CDR2 FQNEAQ. CDR3 nucleotide sequence: TGTGCCAGCAAGTCGTCAGGGACACTGGACAATGAGCAGTTCTTC. It codes for CASKSSGTLDNEQFF.

The table lists this clonotype with a few counts. The rearrangement joins TRBV24-1 to TRBJ2-1; unclear D gene. CDR1 is KGHDR and CDR2 is SFDVKD in the germline V gene. V was pared by 4 bases and J by 0 bases, with 6 bases between. This CDR3 has 14 amino acids. This chain's CDR3 is CATSDDHSYNEQFF. CDR3 sequence (DNA): TGTGCCACCAGTGACGACCACTCCTACAATGAGCAGTTCTTC.

This clonotype came up a few times. The chain uses TRBV20-1 and TRBJ2-7; possibly TRBD1 or TRBD2 for D (5 bases each). Germline lookup yields CDR1 DFQATT and CDR2 SNEGSKA (reference sequence). The length of the CDR3 is 15 residues. Trimming shortened V by 4 bases and J by 3 bases, and 19 bases separated the two germline ends. The CDR3, as DNA: TGCAGTGCTATTCCTACCGGGACGATTAACTACGAGCAGTACTTC. Translated, it gives CSAIPTGTINYEQYF.

The rearrangement joins TRBV10-3 to TRBJ2-3; D uncertain. This CDR3 comprises 15 residues. Germline CDR1 reads ENHRY; CDR2 reads SYGVKD. Trimming cost V 10 bases and J 6 bases, with 23 bases left between them. CDR3 region: CATTPGDGARDTQYF. In DNA form, the CDR3 reads TGTGCCACGACTCCGGGTGATGGCGCGCGGGATACGCAGTATTTT.

This clonotype was observed once. CDR3 amino acids: CASSKTTGSRTEAFF. As DNA, the CDR3 is TGTGCCAGCTCAAAAACGACAGGGTCGCGCACTGAAGCTTTCTTT. J is TRBJ1-1 and V is TRBV18, with 7 positions matching TRBD1. V was pared by 5 bases and J by 4 bases, with 10 bases of the junction left unmatched. The CDR3 is 15 amino acids. The germline CDR1 and CDR2 sequences are KGHSH and LQKENI.